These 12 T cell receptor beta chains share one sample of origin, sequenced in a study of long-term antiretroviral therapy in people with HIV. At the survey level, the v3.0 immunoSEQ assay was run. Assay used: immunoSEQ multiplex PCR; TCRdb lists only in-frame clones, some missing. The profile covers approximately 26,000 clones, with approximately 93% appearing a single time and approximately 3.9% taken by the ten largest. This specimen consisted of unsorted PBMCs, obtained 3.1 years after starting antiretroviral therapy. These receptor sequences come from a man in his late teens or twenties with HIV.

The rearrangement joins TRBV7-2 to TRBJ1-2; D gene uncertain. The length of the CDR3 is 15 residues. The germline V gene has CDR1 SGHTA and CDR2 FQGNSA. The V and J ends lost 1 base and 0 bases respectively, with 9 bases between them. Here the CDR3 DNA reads TGTGCCAGCAGCTTAGGCGGGAACTCTAACTATGGCTACACCTTC. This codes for CASSLGGNSNYGYTF. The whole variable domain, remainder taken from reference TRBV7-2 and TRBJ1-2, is GAGVSQSPSNKVTEKGKDVELRCDPISGHTALYWYRQSLGQGLEFLIYFQGNSAPDKSGLPSDRFSAERTGGSVSTLTIQRTQQEDSAVYLCASSLGGNSNYGYTFGSGTRLTVV.

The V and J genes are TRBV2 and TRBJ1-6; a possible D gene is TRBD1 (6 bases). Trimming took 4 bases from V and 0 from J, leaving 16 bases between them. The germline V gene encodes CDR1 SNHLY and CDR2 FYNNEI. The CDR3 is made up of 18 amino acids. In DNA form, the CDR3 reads TGTGCCAGCAGTGCACGACAGGCGGCTCGCTCCTATAATTCACCCCTCCACTTT. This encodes CASSARQAARSYNSPLHF.

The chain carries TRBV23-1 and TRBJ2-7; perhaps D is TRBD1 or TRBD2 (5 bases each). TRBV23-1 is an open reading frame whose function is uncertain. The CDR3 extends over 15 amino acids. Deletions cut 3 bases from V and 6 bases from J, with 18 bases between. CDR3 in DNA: TGCGCCAGCAGTCACCCCGGGACGTCTGCCCCCGAGCAGTACTTC. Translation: CASSHPGTSAPEQYF.

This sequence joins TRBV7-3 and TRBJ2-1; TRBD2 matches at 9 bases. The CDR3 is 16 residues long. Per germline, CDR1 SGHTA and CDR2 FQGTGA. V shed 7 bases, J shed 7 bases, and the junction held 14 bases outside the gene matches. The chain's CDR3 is CASTVDGLSGGNEQFF. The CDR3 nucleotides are TGTGCCAGCACAGTTGACGGCCTAAGCGGGGGGAATGAGCAGTTCTTC.

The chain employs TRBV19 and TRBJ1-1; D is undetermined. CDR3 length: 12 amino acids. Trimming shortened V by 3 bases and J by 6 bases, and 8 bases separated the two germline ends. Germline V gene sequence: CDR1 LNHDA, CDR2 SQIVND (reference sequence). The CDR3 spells CASSMGSPEAFF. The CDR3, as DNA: TGTGCCAGTAGTATGGGAAGTCCTGAAGCTTTCTTT.

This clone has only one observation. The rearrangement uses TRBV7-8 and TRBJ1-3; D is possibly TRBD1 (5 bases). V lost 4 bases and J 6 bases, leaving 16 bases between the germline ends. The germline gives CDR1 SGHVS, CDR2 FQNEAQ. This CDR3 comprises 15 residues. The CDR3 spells CASSSTDGDLNTIYF. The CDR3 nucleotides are TGTGCCAGCAGCTCAACGGACGGGGACCTAAACACCATATATTTT.

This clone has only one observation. CDR3 DNA sequence: TGTGCCAGCAGCCCCCGACAGGGGAGGAATGAGCAGTTCTTC. It translates to CASSPRQGRNEQFF. The genes are TRBV13 and TRBJ2-1; the match to TRBD1 covers 8 bases. CDR3 length equals 14 residues. CDR1 PRHDT and CDR2 FYEKMQ come from the germline V gene (reference sequence). Germline trimming cut 5 bases from V and 7 bases from J; bases unmatched to any gene: 7.

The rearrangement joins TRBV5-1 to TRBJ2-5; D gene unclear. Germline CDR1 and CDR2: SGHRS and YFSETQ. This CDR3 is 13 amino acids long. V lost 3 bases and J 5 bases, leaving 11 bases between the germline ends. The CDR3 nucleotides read TGCGCCAGCAGCTCAATTAGAAGGGAGACCCAGTACTTC. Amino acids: CASSSIRRETQYF.

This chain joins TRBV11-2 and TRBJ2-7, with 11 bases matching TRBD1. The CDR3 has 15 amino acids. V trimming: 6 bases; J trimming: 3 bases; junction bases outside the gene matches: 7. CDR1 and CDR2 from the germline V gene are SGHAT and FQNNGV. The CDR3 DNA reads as TGTGCCAGCAGGCATCCGGGACAGGGGGACTACGAGCAGTACTTC. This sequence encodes CASRHPGQGDYEQYF.

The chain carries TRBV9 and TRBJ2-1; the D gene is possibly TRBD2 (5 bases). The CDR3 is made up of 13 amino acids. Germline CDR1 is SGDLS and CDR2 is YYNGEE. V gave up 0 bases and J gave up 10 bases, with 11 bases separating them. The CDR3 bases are TGTGCCAGCAGCGTAGTTTCTGCGGGCGAGCAGTTCTTC. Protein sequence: CASSVVSAGEQFF. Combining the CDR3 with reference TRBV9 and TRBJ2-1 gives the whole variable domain DSGVTQTPKHLITATGQRVTLRCSPRSGDLSVYWYQQSLDQGLQFLIQYYNGEERAKGNILERFSAQQFPDLHSELNLSSLELGDSALYFCASSVVSAGEQFFGPGTRLTVL.

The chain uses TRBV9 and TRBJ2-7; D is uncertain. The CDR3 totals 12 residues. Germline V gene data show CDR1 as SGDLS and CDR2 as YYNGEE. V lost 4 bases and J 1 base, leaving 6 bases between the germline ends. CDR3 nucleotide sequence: TGTGCCAGCAGCTTCACATCCTACGAGCAGTACTTC. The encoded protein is CASSFTSYEQYF.

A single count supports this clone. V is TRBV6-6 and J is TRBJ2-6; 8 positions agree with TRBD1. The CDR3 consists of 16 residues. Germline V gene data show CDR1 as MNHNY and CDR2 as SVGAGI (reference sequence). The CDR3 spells CSSVAGGSSGANVLTF. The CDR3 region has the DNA TGTTCCTCTGTAGCAGGGGGCAGCTCTGGGGCCAACGTCCTGACTTTC.